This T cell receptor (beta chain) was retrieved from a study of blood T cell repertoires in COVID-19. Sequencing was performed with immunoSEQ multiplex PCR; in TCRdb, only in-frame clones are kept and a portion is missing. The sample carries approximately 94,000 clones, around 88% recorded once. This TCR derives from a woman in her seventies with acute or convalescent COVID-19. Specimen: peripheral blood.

CDR3 loop: CASGTSGRYEQYF. DNA for the CDR3: TGCGCCAGCGGGACTAGCGGAAGGTACGAGCAGTACTTC. The V and J genes are TRBV10-2 and TRBJ2-7; 11 nucleotides match TRBD2. Trimming cost V 8 bases and J 4 bases; bases outside gene matches: 4. CDR3 length: 13 residues. The germline V gene has CDR1 WSHSY and CDR2 SAAADI.